The rows below give T cell receptor beta chains drawn from one sample of a study of blood T cells in healthy people across ages. TCRdb re-analysed the 5' RACE reads in MiXCR, keeping a single row per CDR3 protein. The sample yields hundreds of thousands of distinct CDR3 sequences, 32% seen once. Source material: blood. Source of these receptors: a woman of 80 years or more in good health. CDR3s include the opening cysteine and the closing phenylalanine or tryptophan. Fields, in order: V gene, J gene, D gene, clone size, CDR3 protein, CDR3 DNA. The D gene is left open where the match is weak. Clone size is stated in some rows and not others, as once, few, many or a class when expanded.

TRBV11-2,TRBJ1-5,NA,few,CASSPSGGQPQHF,TGTGCCAGCAGCCCGAGCGGGGGTCAGCCCCAGCATTTT
TRBV12-5,TRBJ2-4,NA,few,CASGLGRGPKNIQYF,TGTGCTAGTGGTTTGGGCAGGGGTCCCAAAAACATTCAGTACTTC
TRBV9,TRBJ1-1,NA,few,CASSVGRQLNTEAFF,TGTGCCAGCAGCGTAGGGCGACAGTTGAACACTGAAGCTTTCTTT
TRBV6-5,TRBJ2-1,NA,many,CASGYSAGGPYNEQFF,TGTGCCAGCGGTTACTCGGCAGGGGGGCCCTACAATGAGCAGTTCTTC
TRBV2,TRBJ2-2,NA,NA,CASSEARRASWRDTGELFF,TGTGCCAGCAGTGAAGCGCGGAGGGCTAGCTGGAGAGACACCGGGGAGCTGTTTTTT
TRBV29-1,TRBJ2-7,NA,NA,CSVGRSDYEQYF,TGCAGCGTGGGAAGGTCGGACTACGAGCAGTACTTC
TRBV9,TRBJ1-1,NA,NA,CASSGTGGSTEAFF,TGTGCCAGCAGCGGGACCGGGGGCAGCACTGAAGCTTTCTTT
TRBV19,TRBJ1-4,NA,NA,CASSRTSGTNEKLFF,TGTGCCAGTAGCCGGACATCGGGGACTAATGAAAAACTGTTTTTT
TRBV5-4,TRBJ1-1,NA,NA,CASSLAARNTEAFF,TGTGCCAGCAGCTTGGCCGCAAGAAACACTGAAGCTTTCTTT
TRBV12-3/TRBV12-4,TRBJ1-1,TRBD1,many,CASSFRGLTNTEAFF,TGTGCCAGCAGTTTCAGGGGGCTAACGAACACTGAAGCTTTCTTT
TRBV20-1,TRBJ2-1,NA,NA,CSAMGEWGLYNEQFF,TGCAGTGCTATGGGGGAGTGGGGGTTGTACAATGAGCAGTTCTTC
TRBV7-9,TRBJ2-7,TRBD1,many,CASSEGTGALSYEQYF,TGTGCCAGCAGCGAAGGAACAGGGGCGTTATCCTACGAGCAGTACTTC
TRBV9,TRBJ2-5,TRBD2,NA,CASSVGVAGNEQYF,TGTGCCAGCAGCGTAGGGGTAGCGGGCAATGAGCAGTACTTC
TRBV28,TRBJ1-3,NA,NA,CASSPLDSSGNTIYF,TGTGCCAGCAGCCCCCTTGACAGCTCTGGAAACACCATATATTTT
TRBV29-1,TRBJ1-2,NA,many,CSVEPHTNYGYTF,TGCAGCGTTGAACCTCACACTAACTATGGCTACACCTTC
TRBV27,TRBJ2-3,NA,many,CASSLSAGSTDTQYF,TGTGCCAGCAGTTTATCGGCAGGGTCGACAGATACGCAGTATTTT
TRBV15,TRBJ2-7,NA,many,CATSTFGTPYEQYF,TGTGCCACCAGCACTTTCGGTACACCCTACGAGCAGTACTTC
TRBV29-1,TRBJ2-3,TRBD1,once,CSVGQGLGDTQYF,TGCAGCGTCGGACAGGGTCTAGGGGATACGCAGTATTTT
TRBV5-1,TRBJ2-5,NA,many,CASSLGGTPQETQYF,TGCGCCAGCAGCTTGGGTGGCACTCCACAAGAGACCCAGTACTTC
TRBV20-1,TRBJ2-6,NA,NA,CSARLKDRPLSGANVLTF,TGCAGTGCTAGATTGAAGGACAGACCCTTGTCTGGGGCCAACGTCCTGACTTTC
TRBV20-1,TRBJ2-7,NA,many,CSAGGAGDEQYF,TGCAGTGCTGGGGGGGCAGGGGACGAGCAGTACTTC
TRBV20-1,TRBJ2-1,TRBD2,NA,CSARDLLASYNEQFF,TGCAGTGCTAGAGATTTACTAGCGAGCTACAATGAGCAGTTCTTC
TRBV15,TRBJ2-7,NA,NA,CATSRSYF,TGTGCCACCAGCAGATCTTACTTC